This paragraph reports one TCR beta chain. This clonotype showed up many times. No cognate antigen has been identified for it. No much larger clone exists at a distance of one base, and base qualities are not known. Libraries were made using PCR. The listed sequencing device is NextSeq 500. Bulk TCR libraries were made following a previously described method, with the TCR primers given in Table S5. Purification of total RNA was performed with the Qiagen AllPrep DNA/RNA kit. Before any analysis, reads coming from multiple sequencing runs of the same library were combined into one pool. Regarding the original processing steps: Reads were retained only if their TCR constant sequence matched exactly, and those retained reads were trimmed to 150 nt and grouped according to their 12-nt molecular barcodes. Reads within each barcode group were sub-clustered using a 15% Levenshtein threshold, and quality-weighted consensus sequences were constructed for each RNA molecule. Non-functional sequences were discarded, and so were lower-count sequences lying one edit away from another sequence. Barcode sub-clusters with fewer than 20% of the maximum read count were removed, based on fitting two negative binomial distributions. TCRdb reran the public reads through fastp at Q25 and MiXCR, keeping productive beta chains. Rows are unified per CDR3 protein, each entry keeping the most common DNA and genes. The V and J calls and clone size come from TCRdb's table, not from the authors' own analysis. The sample table records some 580,000 distinct CDR3 sequences; roughly 27% of these occur just once. The ten largest clonotypes hold 0.7% to 0.95% of the sample.

This specimen comes from a study of molecular identifiers for immune sequencing clone quantification (dated by TCRdb to between 2018 and 2020). Turning to the overall study: For a replicate experiment, RNA from approximately 20,000 or 100,000 naive CD8 T cells was divided into five aliquots, of which four were sequenced. This methods study used CD8 T cells to benchmark TCR RNA copy counting and molecular-identifier clustering-based TCR repertoire sequencing (MIDCIRS). What the authors observed across the whole study: Spiked-in Jurkat TCR RNA equal to a single cell's worth was reported to be detectable even within one million naive CD8 T cells. Clones above 20 RNA copies held over 99% of molecules in CMV-specific effector cells but under 1% in naive cells. Spiked-in Jurkat TCR RNA (roughly 10 copies' worth), which is not part of the donor repertoire, was contained in the naive libraries. Identical TCR molecules sharing a barcode could cause highly expanded clone sizes to be underestimated. Modeling indicated 2.5 to 3 TCR RNA copies recovered per cell, compared with 7.5 to 10 by digital PCR, which implies a capture efficiency of around 30%. When barcode sub-clustering was omitted, TCR diversity was inflated by chimeric consensus sequences, with chimeras reaching as high as 47%.

Naive CD8 T cell libraries were made from 20,000 to 1,000,000 sorted cells using 10%, 30% or 50% of purified RNA. On a BD FACSAria II, naive CD8 T cells were FACS-sorted as CD8+CD4-CCR7+CD45RA+ and collected into RLT Plus buffer. Detection sensitivity was tested by spiking Jurkat RNA equal to some 11 TCR copies' worth into samples containing 20,000-1,000,000 naive CD8 T cells. Enrichment of CD8 T cells was performed with RosetteSep CD8+ T Cell Enrichment Cocktail and Ficoll-Paque, after which ACK red cell lysis was carried out. The CDR3 spans 13 residues, from the cysteine through the phenylalanine. Of the read, only the CDR3 DNA is kept; its 39 bases are in frame from base 1. V sheds 6 bases and J sheds 1 base, leaving 9 bases between their ends. The germline V gene sets CDR1 to LGHNT and CDR2 to FRNRAP.

The TCR originated in a human donor in good health. Some libraries in this study had Jurkat cell RNA spiked in. The V and J segments used are TRBV12-5 and TRBJ1-1; the D gene cannot be resolved reliably. The specimen sequenced was naive CD8+ T cells from blood, with Jurkat cell RNA spiked in. Read against the paper, the sample's cell subset or site label means: FACS-sorted CD8+CD4-CCR7+CD45RA+ naive T cells. The DNA reads as follows: TGTGCTAGTGGGCTAGGGCAGAACACTGAAGCTTTCTTT. Its protein is CASGLGQNTEAFF.